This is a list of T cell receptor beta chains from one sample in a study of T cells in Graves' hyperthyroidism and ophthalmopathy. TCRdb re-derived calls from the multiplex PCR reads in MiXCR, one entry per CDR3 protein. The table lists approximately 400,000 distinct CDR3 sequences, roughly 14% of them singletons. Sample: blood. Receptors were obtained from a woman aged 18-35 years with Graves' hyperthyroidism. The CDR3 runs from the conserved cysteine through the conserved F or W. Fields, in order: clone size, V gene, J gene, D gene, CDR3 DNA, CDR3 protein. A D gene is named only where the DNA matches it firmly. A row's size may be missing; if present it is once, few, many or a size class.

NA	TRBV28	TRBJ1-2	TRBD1	TGTGCCAGCAGTTTCTCACAGGGGAAAGGCTACACCTTC	CASSFSQGKGYTF
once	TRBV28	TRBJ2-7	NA	TGTGCCAGCAGTCTGCGACCTCAGGAATCCTACGAGCAGTACTTC	CASSLRPQESYEQYF
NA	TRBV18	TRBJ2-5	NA	TGTGCCAGCTCATCCCGACTGGGGACCCAGTACTTC	CASSSRLGTQYF
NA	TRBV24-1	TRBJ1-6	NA	TGTGCCACCAGTGAACCGACCCAGGGAAATTCACCCCTCCACTTT	CATSEPTQGNSPLHF
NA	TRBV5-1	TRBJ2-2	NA	TGCGCCAGCAGCTTGAGTCCTAGAAGGAACACCGGGGAGCTGTTTTTT	CASSLSPRRNTGELFF
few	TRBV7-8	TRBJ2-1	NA	TGTGCCAGCAGCTCAATCGTGCCCTCCACTGATGAGCAGTTCTTC	CASSSIVPSTDEQFF
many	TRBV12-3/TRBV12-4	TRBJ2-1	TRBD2	TGTGCCAGCAGTCCCCTAGCGGCCATGGGGGGGAATGAGCAGTTCTTC	CASSPLAAMGGNEQFF
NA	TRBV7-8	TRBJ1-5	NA	TGTGCCAGCAGCTCGACAGTACCCAATCAGCCCCAGCATTTT	CASSSTVPNQPQHF
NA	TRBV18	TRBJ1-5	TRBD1	TGTGCCAGCTCACCCCCCTCGGGACAGGCATATCAGCCCCAGCATTTT	CASSPPSGQAYQPQHF
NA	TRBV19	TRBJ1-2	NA	TGTGCCAGTAGTATCTGGGACCCGCCTAACTATGGCTACACCTTC	CASSIWDPPNYGYTF
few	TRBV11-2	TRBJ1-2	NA	TGTGCCAGCAGCTTACTTCAGGGATACTCCGGATACTCCCACTATGGCTACACCTTC	CASSLLQGYSGYSHYGYTF
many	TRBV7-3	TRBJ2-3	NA	TGTGCCAGCAGTGAAACGGGTGATACGCAGTATTTT	CASSETGDTQYF
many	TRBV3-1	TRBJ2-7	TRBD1	TGTGCCAGCAGCCCCGGCCCGACAGGGGGCTACGAGCAGTACTTC	CASSPGPTGGYEQYF
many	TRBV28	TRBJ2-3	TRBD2	TGTGCCAGCAGTTTAGCCCTCGGACTAGTCCGAGTGGCGCAGTATTTT	CASSLALGLVRVAQYF
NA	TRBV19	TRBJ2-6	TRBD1	TGTGCCAGCCAGACAGTCGGACAGGGGAGCTCTGGGGCCAACGTCCTGACTTTC	CASQTVGQGSSGANVLTF
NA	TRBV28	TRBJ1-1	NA	TGTGCCAGCAGTCTCGTTAAGACGAGGGGGACTGAAGCTTTCTTT	CASSLVKTRGTEAFF
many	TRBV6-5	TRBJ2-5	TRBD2	TGTGCCAGCAGTTACGGTAGCGGGAGGACCCAAGAGACCCAGTACTTC	CASSYGSGRTQETQYF
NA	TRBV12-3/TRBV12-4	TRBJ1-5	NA	TGTGCCAGCAGTTTGCGGCAGGGAAACAATCAGCCCCAGCATTTT	CASSLRQGNNQPQHF
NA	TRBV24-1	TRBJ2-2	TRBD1	TGTGCCACCAGTGCGTCGGGACAGACGGGCGGGGAGCTGTTTTTT	CATSASGQTGGELFF
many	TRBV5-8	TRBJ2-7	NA	TGTGCCAGCAGCCCCGGGGGTCTCGAGCAGTACTTC	CASSPGGLEQYF
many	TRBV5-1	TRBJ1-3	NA	TGCGCCAGCAGTGTGGATGGCCGTGGAATCGGAAACACCATATATTTT	CASSVDGRGIGNTIYF
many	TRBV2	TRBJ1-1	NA	TGTGCCAGCACTTGGCTGGGGCTAGGGAACACTGAAGCTTTCTTT	CASTWLGLGNTEAFF
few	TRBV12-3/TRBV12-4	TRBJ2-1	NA	TGTGCCAGCAGTCCCACAGGGAATCAGCAGTTCTTC	CASSPTGNQQFF
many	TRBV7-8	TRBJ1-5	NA	TGTGCCAGCAGCTTAGCGAGTGGCAATCAGCCCCAGCATTTT	CASSLASGNQPQHF
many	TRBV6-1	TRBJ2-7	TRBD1	TGTGCCAGCAGAAGGAGGACAGGGGTAACATACGAGCAGTACTTC	CASRRRTGVTYEQYF
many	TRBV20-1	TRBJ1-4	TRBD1	TGCAGTGCTAGAGGGACAGGGGTCGGGGAAAAACTGTTTTTT	CSARGTGVGEKLFF
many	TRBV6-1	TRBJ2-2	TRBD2	TGTGCCAGCAGTCAACCTAGCGGGAGGGCCTTGACCGGGGAGCTGTTTTTT	CASSQPSGRALTGELFF
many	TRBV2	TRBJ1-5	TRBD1	TGTGCCAGCAGTGCCCGACAGGGGGCTTTTAGCAATCAGCCCCAGCATTTT	CASSARQGAFSNQPQHF
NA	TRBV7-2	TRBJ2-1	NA	TGTGCCAGCAGCTTAAGCCGGGATAGGAGTGAGCAGTTCTTC	CASSLSRDRSEQFF
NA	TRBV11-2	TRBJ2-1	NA	TGTGCCAGCAGCCGGGCCCTGTCCTACAATGAGCAGTTCTTC	CASSRALSYNEQFF
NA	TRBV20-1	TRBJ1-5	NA	TGCAGTGCCAGACAGTATAGCAATCAGCCCCAGCATTTT	CSARQYSNQPQHF
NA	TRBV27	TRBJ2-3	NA	TGTGCCAGCAGGGCAGTAGGGCGTACAGATACGCAGTATTTT	CASRAVGRTDTQYF
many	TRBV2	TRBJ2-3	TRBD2	TGTGCCAGCAGTGATGTTACTAGCGGAGATACGCAGTATTTT	CASSDVTSGDTQYF
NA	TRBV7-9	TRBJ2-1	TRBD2	TGTGCCAGCAGCTTAAGGGAGCTAGCGGGGGGGATCCATGAGCAGTTCTTC	CASSLRELAGGIHEQFF
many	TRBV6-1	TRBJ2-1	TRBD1	TGTGCCAGCAGCATAGGGACAGGGGAGCGCGGGGAGCAGTTCTTC	CASSIGTGERGEQFF
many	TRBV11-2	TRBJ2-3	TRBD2	TGTGCCAGCAGCTTGGGACTAGCGGGAGCGACAGATACGCAGTATTTT	CASSLGLAGATDTQYF
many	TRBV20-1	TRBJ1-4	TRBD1	TGCAGTGCTCCCCGGACAGGCGCCAATGAAAAACTGTTTTTT	CSAPRTGANEKLFF
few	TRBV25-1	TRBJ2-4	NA	TGTGCCAGCAGTGAATGGAGGGAAGCCAAAAACATTCAGTACTTC	CASSEWREAKNIQYF
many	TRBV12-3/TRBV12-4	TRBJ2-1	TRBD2	TGTGCCAGCAAAATACGGGGGGGCCGTACTTACAATGAGCAGTTCTTC	CASKIRGGRTYNEQFF
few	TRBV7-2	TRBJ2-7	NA	TGTGCCAGCAGCTTAGAGGAGGGGCGAGAGCAGTACTTC	CASSLEEGREQYF
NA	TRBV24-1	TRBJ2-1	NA	TGTGCCACCCGTCCTAGCAGGGGATCTAACAATGAGCAGTTCTTC	CATRPSRGSNNEQFF
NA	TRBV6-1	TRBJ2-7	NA	TGTGCCAGCAGTCCACAGGGATTCCACGAGCAGTACTTC	CASSPQGFHEQYF
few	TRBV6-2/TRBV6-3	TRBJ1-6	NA	TGTGCCAGCACGTGGGCCGAATTGGGGAGTTCACCCCTCCACTTT	CASTWAELGSSPLHF
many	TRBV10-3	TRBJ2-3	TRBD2	TGTGCCATCAGTGATTCTAGCGGGAACACAGATACGCAGTATTTT	CAISDSSGNTDTQYF
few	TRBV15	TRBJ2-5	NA	TGTGCCACCAGCAGAGGCCGGGACGGGCAAGAGACCCAGTACTTC	CATSRGRDGQETQYF
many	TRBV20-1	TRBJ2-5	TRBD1	TGCAGTGCTAGAGAACAGGGGTGGGGGTCCTACTCGGGGACCCAGTACTTC	CSAREQGWGSYSGTQYF
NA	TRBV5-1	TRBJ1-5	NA	TGCGCCAGCAGCTTGAACCCGGGCGGTAGCAATCAGCCCCAGCATTTT	CASSLNPGGSNQPQHF
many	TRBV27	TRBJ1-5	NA	TGTGCCAGCAGTCAAAGACTGTATAGCAATCAGCCCCAGCATTTT	CASSQRLYSNQPQHF
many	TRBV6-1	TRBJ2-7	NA	TGTGCCAGCAGAGGGACGGATACCTACGAGCAGTACTTC	CASRGTDTYEQYF
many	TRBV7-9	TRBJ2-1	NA	TGTGCCAGCAGCTTCGTAGGTGGGCATGAGCAGTTCTTC	CASSFVGGHEQFF
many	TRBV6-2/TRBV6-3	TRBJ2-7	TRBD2	TGTGCCAGCAGTCGACTAGCGGGAGCCTACGAGCAGTACTTC	CASSRLAGAYEQYF
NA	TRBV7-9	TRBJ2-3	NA	TGTGCCAGCAGAACGGGGCCAGATACGCAGTATTTT	CASRTGPDTQYF
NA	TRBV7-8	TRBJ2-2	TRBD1	TGTGCCAGCAGCCAGGGGGCCGGGCCGGGTAACACCGGGGAGCTGTTTTTT	CASSQGAGPGNTGELFF
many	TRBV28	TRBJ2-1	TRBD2	TGTGCCAGCAGTTCCTTAGCGGGAGGGAAAGACAATGAGCAGTTCTTC	CASSSLAGGKDNEQFF
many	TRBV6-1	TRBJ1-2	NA	TGTGCCAGCATCCCTCCCGGTGGAGAACAAGCTAACTATGGCTACACCTTC	CASIPPGGEQANYGYTF